This T cell receptor beta chain was documented in a study of blood T cell repertoires in COVID-19. The repertoire was sequenced with immunoSEQ multiplex PCR; TCRdb's copy has only in-frame clones and lacks some. Of 230,000 or so clones listed, 88% were seen once; the top ten hold more than 2.5%. The specimen sequenced was PBMCs or T cells enriched from blood (not recorded which). The origin of this receptor is a woman in her 30s who had recovered from COVID-19.

The CDR3 sequence: CATSVGTNYGYTF. The CDR3 DNA follows: TGTGCCACCAGTGTAGGGACAAACTATGGCTACACCTTC. The gene calls are TRBV24-1 and TRBJ1-2, with D possibly matching TRBD1 (6 bases). V was trimmed by 5 bases and J by 2 bases, leaving 8 bases between them. CDR1 KGHDR and CDR2 SFDVKD come from the germline V gene. The CDR3 sequence is 13 residues long.